Listed here is a single T cell receptor beta chain. This CDR3 contains 14 residues. With V trimmed by 6 bases and J by 4 bases, 6 bases remained unmatched. Germline CDR1 MNHEY, CDR2 SMNVEV (reference sequence). Data came from immunoSEQ multiplex PCR; TCRdb stores just in-frame clones and leaves some out. The sample gives more than 70,000 clones, approximately 94% of which show up once; approximately 0.93% is in the top ten. The data originate from a study of cytomegalovirus exposure and HLA in healthy donors. Sequencing input: PBMCs. The clonotype was recovered from a woman between 18 and 30 years old in good health and CMV-seronegative. The gene calls are TRBV27 and TRBJ2-3; 8 nucleotides match TRBD1. In nucleotides, the CDR3 is TGTGCCAGCAGCCACCGGACAGGGCCAGATACGCAGTATTTT. Its protein is CASSHRTGPDTQYF.